What follows is one T cell receptor beta chain and its context. This record comes from a study of identical twins. TCRdb called the 5' RACE reads again in MiXCR, with one record for every CDR3 protein. The sample has over 600,000 distinct CDR3 sequences; less than 25% are singletons. The CDR3 extends over 17 amino acids. Trimming removed 3 bases from V and 10 bases from J, with 25 bases in between. Per the germline V gene, CDR1 is SEHNR and CDR2 is FQNEAQ (reference sequence). Another study also made use of these data, one on T cells expressing NK-cell markers.

This sequence was found in a woman between 18 and 30 years old in good health. This chain connects TRBV7-9 to TRBJ2-1; D is possibly TRBD2 (5 bases). The sample taken for sequencing was PBMCs. This CDR3 is CASSFPTVGVPTEEQFF. The CDR3 coding sequence is TGTGCCAGCAGCTTTCCGACGGTCGGGGTTCCCACGGAGGAGCAGTTCTTC.